This TCR beta chain was profiled in a study of T cells in Graves' hyperthyroidism and ophthalmopathy. Template material for amplifying TCR beta CDR3 regions consisted of RNA transcripts. HTBI primers were used for first-round RT-PCR of the TCR CDR3. TCRdb re-called the multiplex PCR reads with MiXCR, one entry per CDR3 protein. The sample shows around 190,000 distinct CDR3 sequences, about 15% of them seen only once. The length of the CDR3 is 16 residues. The V gene's germline CDR1 is MNHEY and CDR2 SVGAGI. V shed 2 bases and J shed 3 bases, with 17 bases lying between them. This clonotype originated in a woman between 45 and 65 years old with Graves' hyperthyroidism. Material: blood. The chain links TRBV6-5 to TRBJ2-7; perhaps TRBD1 as D (5 bases). CDR3 nucleotides: TGTGCCAGCAGTTACGCTTCAGGGCTCATTTTCTACGAGCAGTACTTC. It translates to CASSYASGLIFYEQYF.